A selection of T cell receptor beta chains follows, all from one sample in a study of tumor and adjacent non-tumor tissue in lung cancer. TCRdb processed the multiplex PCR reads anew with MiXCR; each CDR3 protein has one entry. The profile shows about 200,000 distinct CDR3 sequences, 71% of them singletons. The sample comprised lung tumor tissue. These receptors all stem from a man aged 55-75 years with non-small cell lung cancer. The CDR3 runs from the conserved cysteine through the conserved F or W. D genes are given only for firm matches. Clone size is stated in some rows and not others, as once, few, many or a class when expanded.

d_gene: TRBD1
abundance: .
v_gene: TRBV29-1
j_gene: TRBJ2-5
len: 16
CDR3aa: CSVEWGRQGTGETQYF
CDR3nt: TGCAGCGTTGAGTGGGGGAGACAGGGGACAGGAGAGACCCAGTACTTC

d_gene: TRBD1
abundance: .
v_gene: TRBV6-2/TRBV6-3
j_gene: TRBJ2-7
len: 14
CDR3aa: CASNLQGRSYEQYF
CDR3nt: TGTGCCAGCAACCTACAGGGGCGCTCCTACGAGCAGTACTTC

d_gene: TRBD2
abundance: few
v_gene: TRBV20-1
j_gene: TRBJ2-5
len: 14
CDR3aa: CSARHRGGQETQYF
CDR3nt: TGCAGTGCTAGACACCGGGGGGGCCAAGAGACCCAGTACTTC

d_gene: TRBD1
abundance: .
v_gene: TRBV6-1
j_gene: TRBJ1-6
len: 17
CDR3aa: CASRKSPTGSYNSPLHF
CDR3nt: TGTGCCAGCAGGAAGTCCCCGACAGGGTCCTATAATTCACCCCTCCACTTT

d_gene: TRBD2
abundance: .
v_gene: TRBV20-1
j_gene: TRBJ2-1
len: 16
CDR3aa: CSAKEGLAGGDNEQVF
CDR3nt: TGCAGTGCTAAAGAAGGACTAGCGGGGGGGGACAATGAGCAGGTCTTC

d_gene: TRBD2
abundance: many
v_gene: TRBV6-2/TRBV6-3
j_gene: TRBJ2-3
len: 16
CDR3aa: CASTDGLAGATDTQYF
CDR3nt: TGTGCCAGCACCGACGGGCTAGCGGGAGCGACAGATACGCAGTATTTT

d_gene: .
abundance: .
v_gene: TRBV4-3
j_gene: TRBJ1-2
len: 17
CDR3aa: CASSRSGTFFCNYGYTF
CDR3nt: TGCGCCAGCAGTCGATCCGGGACGTTTTTCTGTAACTATGGCTACACCTTC

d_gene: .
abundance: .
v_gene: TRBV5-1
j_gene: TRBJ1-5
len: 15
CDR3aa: CASSLDGNSNQLQHF
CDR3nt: TGCGCCAGCAGCTTGGATGGGAATAGCAATCAGCTCCAGCATTTT

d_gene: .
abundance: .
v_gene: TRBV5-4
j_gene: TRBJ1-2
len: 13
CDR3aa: CASSSTENYGYTF
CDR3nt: TGTGCCAGCAGTTCTACAGAAAACTATGGCTACACCTTC

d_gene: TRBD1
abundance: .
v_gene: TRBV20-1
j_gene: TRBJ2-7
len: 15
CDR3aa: CSATAGDRGLIEQYF
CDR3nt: TGCAGTGCTACCGCCGGGGACAGGGGGCTCATCGAGCAGTACTTC

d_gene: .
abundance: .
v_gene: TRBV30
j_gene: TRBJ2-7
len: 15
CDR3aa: CAWRGLAAATYEQYF
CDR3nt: TGTGCCTGGAGAGGATTGGCAGCTGCTACCTACGAGCAGTACTTC

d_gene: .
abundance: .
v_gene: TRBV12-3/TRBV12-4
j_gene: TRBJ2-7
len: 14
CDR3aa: CASSRRTTIYEQYF
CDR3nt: TGTGCCAGCAGTAGGAGGACTACCATATACGAGCAGTACTTC

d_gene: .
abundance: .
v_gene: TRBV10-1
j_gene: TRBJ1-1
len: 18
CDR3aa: CAGRFEDRLSKGNTEAFF
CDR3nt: TGCGCCGGCAGATTTGAAGACAGGCTATCAAAAGGGAACACTGAAGCTTTCTTT

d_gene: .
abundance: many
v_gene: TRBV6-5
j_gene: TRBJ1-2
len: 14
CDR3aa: CASSYGGANYGYTF
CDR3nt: TGTGCCAGCAGTTACGGGGGTGCTAACTATGGCTACACCTTC

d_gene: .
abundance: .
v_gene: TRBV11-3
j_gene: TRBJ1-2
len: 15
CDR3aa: CTGSPSGGASYGYTF
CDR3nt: TGTACAGGCAGCCCCTCCGGGGGGGCGTCTTATGGCTACACCTTC

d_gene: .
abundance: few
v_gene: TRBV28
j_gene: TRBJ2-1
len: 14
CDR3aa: CASSLDSPYNEQFF
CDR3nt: TGTGCCAGCAGTTTGGACAGCCCTTACAATGAGCAGTTCTTC

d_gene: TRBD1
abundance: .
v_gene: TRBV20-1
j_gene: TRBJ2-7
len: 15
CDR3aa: CSASGTGAFMYEHYF
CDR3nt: TGCAGTGCTTCCGGGACAGGGGCCTTCATGTACGAGCATTACTTC

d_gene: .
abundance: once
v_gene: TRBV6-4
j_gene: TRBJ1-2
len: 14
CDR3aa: CASSVRSGDYGYTF
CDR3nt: TGTGCCAGCAGTGTCCGGTCAGGAGACTATGGATACACCTTC

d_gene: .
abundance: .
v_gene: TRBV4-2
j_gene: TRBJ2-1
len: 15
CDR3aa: CARSQATGSYNEQFF
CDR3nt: TGTGCCAGGAGCCAAGCAACGGGATCCTACAATGAGCAGTTCTTC

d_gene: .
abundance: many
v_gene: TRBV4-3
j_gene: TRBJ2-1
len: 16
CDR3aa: CASSQSLTGARYEQFF
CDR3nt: TGCGCCAGCAGCCAAAGTCTCACGGGGGCGCGCTATGAGCAGTTCTTC

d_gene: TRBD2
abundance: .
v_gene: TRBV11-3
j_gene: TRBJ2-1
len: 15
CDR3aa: CVSSLGPSGGGEQFF
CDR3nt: TGTGTCAGCAGCTTAGGACCTAGCGGAGGAGGGGAGCAGTTCTTC

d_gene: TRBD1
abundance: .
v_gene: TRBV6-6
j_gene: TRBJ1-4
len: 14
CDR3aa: CASSSGTGSGKLLF
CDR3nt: TGTGCCAGCAGTTCCGGGACAGGGAGCGGAAAACTGTTATTT

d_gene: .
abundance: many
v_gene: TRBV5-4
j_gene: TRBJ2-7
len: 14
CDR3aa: CASSSLGQSGEQYF
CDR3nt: TGTGCCAGCAGCTCCCTGGGACAATCGGGGGAGCAGTACTTC

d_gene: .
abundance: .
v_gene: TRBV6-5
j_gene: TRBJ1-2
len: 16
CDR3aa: CASGYTLGSGSYGYTF
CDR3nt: TGTGCCAGCGGTTACACCCTCGGTTCAGGGTCCTATGGCTACACCTTC

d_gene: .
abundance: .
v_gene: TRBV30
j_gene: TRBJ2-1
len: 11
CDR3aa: CAWSRMNEQFF
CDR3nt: TGTGCCTGGAGTAGGATGAATGAGCAGTTCTTC

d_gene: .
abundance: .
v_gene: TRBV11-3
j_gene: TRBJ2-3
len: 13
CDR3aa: CVSSILPGPTQYF
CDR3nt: TGTGTCAGTAGCATATTACCAGGCCCAACGCAGTATTTT

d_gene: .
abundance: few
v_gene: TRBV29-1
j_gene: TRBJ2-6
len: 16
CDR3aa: CSVEDRGRSGANVLAF
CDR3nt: TGCAGCGTTGAAGATCGGGGGAGATCTGGGGCCAACGTCCTGGCTTTC

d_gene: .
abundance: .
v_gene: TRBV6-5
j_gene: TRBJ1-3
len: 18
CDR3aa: CACSYSGGVGGSGNTIYF
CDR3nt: TGTGCCTGCAGTTACTCGGGGGGGGTCGGGGGCTCTGGAAACACCATATATTTT

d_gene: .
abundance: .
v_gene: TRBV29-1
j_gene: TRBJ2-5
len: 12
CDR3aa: CSADTGRETHYF
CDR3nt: TGTAGCGCTGACACAGGGCGTGAGACCCACTACTTC

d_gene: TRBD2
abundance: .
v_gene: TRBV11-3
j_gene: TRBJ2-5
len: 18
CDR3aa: CASSPVPGTSGILETQHF
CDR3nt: TGTGCCAGCAGCCCGGTTCCGGGGACTAGCGGGATTCTGGAGACACAGCACTTC

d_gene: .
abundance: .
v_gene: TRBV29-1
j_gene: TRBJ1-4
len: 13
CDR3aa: CSVVGGVYEKLFF
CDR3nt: TGCAGCGTTGTGGGAGGCGTTTATGAAAAACTGTTTTTT

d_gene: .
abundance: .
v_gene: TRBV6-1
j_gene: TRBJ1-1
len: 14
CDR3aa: CASSGGSGNTESFF
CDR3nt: TGTGCCAGCAGTGGGGGCAGTGGGAACACTGAATCTTTCTTT

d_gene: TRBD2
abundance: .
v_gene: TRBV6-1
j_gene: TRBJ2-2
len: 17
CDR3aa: CVTLHLSGTRTAGELFF
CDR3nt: TGTGTCACCCTGCATCTTTCCGGGACTAGGACCGCCGGGGAGCTGTTTTTT

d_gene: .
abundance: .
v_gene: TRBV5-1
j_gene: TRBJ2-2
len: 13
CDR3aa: CASSGQTTGELSF
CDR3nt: TGCGCCAGTAGCGGACAAACAACCGGGGAGCTGTCTTTT

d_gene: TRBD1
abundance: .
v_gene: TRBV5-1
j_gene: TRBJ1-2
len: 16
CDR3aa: CASSGQGSKELYGYTF
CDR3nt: TGCGCCAGCAGCGGACAGGGGTCAAAAGAACTATATGGCTACACCTTC

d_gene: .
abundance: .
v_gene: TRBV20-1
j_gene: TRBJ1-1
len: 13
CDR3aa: CTARSRRRAEAFF
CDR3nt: TGCACTGCTAGATCACGTCGGAGGGCTGAAGCTTTCTTT

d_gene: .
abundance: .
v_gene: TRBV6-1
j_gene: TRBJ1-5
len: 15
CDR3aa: CANSSLDISNQPQHF
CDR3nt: TGTGCCAACAGTTCGTTGGACATAAGCAATCAGCCCCAGCATTTT

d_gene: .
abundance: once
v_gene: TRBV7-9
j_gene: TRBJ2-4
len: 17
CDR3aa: CASRFGAGEDRKNIQYF
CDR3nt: TGTGCCAGCAGATTCGGGGCTGGCGAGGACCGGAAAAACATTCAGTACTTC

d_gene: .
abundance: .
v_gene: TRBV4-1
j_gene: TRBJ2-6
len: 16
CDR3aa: CASSQRLDSVANVLTF
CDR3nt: TGCGCTAGCAGCCAAAGACTGGACTCTGTGGCCAACGTCCTGACTTTC

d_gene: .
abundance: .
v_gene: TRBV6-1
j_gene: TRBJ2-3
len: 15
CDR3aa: CASSESGGSTDTQYF
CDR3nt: TGTGCCAGCAGTGAATCTGGGGGGAGCACAGATACGCAGTATTTT

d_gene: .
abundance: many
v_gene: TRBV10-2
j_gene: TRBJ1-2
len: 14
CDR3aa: CASGGRITNYGYTF
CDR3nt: TGCGCCAGCGGTGGCAGGATAACTAACTATGGCTACACCTTC

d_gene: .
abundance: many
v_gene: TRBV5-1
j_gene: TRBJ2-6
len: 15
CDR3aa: CASSALFSGANVLTF
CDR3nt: TGCGCCAGCAGCGCGTTATTCTCTGGGGCCAACGTCCTGACTTTC

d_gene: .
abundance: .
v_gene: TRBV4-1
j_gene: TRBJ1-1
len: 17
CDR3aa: CASSQPTDGPRNTEAFF
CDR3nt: TGCGCCAGCAGCCAACCGACAGACGGGCCAAGGAACACTGAAGCTTTTTTC

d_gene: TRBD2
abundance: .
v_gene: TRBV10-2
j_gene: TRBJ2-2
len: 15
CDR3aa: CASTLAGGNTGELFF
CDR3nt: TGCGCCAGCACGTTAGCGGGAGGGAACACCGGGGAGCTGTTTTTT

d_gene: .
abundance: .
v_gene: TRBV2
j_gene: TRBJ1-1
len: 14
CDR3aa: CASSEGRTNTEAFF
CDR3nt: TGTGCCAGCAGTGAGGGCAGAACCAACACTGAAGCTTTCTTT

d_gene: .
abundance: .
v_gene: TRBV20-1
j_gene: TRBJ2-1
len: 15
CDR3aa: CNAPDPSQGVNEQFF
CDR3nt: TGCAATGCCCCAGACCCCAGCCAAGGTGTCAATGAGCAGTTCTTC

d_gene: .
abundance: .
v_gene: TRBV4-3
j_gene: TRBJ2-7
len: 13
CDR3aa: CASSHLQWNEQYF
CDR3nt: TGCGCCAGCAGCCACCTACAGTGGAACGAGCAGTACTTC

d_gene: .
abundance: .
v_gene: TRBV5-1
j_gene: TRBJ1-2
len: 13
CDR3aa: CASRGSENYGYTF
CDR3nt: TGCGCCAGCAGGGGGTCGGAGAACTATGGCTACACCTTC

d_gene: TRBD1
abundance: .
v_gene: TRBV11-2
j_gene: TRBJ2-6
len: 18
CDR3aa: CASSLTGQGESGANVLTF
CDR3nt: TGTGCCAGCAGCTTAACAGGACAGGGCGAGTCTGGGGCTAACGTCCTGACTTTC

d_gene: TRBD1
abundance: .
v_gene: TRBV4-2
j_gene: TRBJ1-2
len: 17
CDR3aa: CASSRRTGGAFIEGNTF
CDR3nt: TGTGCCAGCAGCCGAAGGACAGGGGGCGCCTTTATAGAGGGCAACACCTTC

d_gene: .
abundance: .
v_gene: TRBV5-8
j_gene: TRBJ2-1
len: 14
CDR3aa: CASMPPLSRNEQFF
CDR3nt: TGTGCCAGCATGCCTCCCCTTAGTCGAAATGAGCAGTTCTTC

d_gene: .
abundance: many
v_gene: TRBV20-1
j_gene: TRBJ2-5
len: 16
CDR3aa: CSARGGLVERGETQYF
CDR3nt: TGCAGTGCTAGAGGAGGCCTTGTGGAACGAGGGGAGACCCAGTACTTC

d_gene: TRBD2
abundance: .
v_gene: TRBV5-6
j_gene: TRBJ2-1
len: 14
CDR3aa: CASTPPRLAHEHFF
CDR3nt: TGTGCCAGCACCCCTCCTCGACTAGCCCATGAGCATTTCTTT

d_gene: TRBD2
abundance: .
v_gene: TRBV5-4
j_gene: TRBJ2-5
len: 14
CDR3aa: CVSSSPAGEETQYF
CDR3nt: TGTGTCAGCAGCTCGCCAGCGGGAGAGGAGACCCAGTATTTC

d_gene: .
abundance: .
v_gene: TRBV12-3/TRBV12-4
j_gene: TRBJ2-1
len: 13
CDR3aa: CASAQVAAIEQFF
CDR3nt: TGTGCCAGCGCCCAGGTGGCGGCCATCGAGCAGTTCTTC